The subject of this entry is one T cell receptor beta chain. The antigen is unknown. This sample stems from a study of monozygotic twins with inflammatory bowel disease. Study-level findings and limits: IBD patients had lower TCRbeta diversity (inverse Simpson) than healthy co-twins. Versus healthy twins, IBD patients showed fewer clonotypes shared with others, especially with disease activity.

cDNA synthesis was performed in eight separate reactions for each sample. TCRdb reworked the 5' RACE reads into one entry per CDR3 protein, no DNA. The sample table sets out approximately 400,000 distinct CDR3 sequences. Germline CDR1 and CDR2: SGHTA and FQGNSA. This CDR3 region has 14 residues. The receptor's source is a human donor with ulcerative colitis or Crohn's disease, or a healthy co-twin of an affected twin (not recorded which). The chain uses TRBV7-2 and TRBJ2-7; checking the TCRdb D call of TRBD1 is not possible without DNA. Sequenced: blood. CDR3 sequence reads: CASSLIPGGYEQYF.